This TCR beta chain was observed in a study of blood T cell repertoires in COVID-19. Study-level background: Sources were T cells, B-cell-depleted T cells, or PBMCs; the material itself was cDNA or gDNA.

In the authors' methods: Quantification of nucleated cells was approximated via reference gene primer amplification. Measured with immunoSEQ multiplex PCR; TCRdb has only the in-frame clones, and not every one. Clone size and the V and J calls come from that table; the DNA yielded D and trimming. The sample includes 290,000 or so clones, approximately 92% of them seen just once. The age range of participants was 18 to 89 years, with residence in about two dozen US areas. Trimming cost V 6 bases and J 6 bases, with 12 bases left between them. Germline V gives CDR1 MNHEY, CDR2 SVGEGT. The CDR3 runs to 13 residues. This clone has just one count.

The V and J genes are TRBV6-2 or TRBV6-3 and TRBJ2-1; weak D call: TRBD1 (6 bases). The receptor was isolated from a woman under 40 who had recovered from COVID-19. The material sequenced was PBMCs or T cells enriched from blood (not recorded which). The CDR3 DNA reads as TGTGCCAGCAGCCGATCAGGGGTCAATGAGCAGTTCTTC. It yields the protein CASSRSGVNEQFF.